The clone carrying this T cell receptor (beta chain) was observed at least ten times. The source of the sample is a study of tumor-infiltrating lymphocytes in primary liver carcinoma. Investigators took RNA and DNA out together from about 21-30 mg of unsorted bulk tissue. Patients underwent resection of primary liver carcinoma. Starting material of 400 to 600 ng total RNA yielded TCR beta cDNA via a constant-region primer. Each TCR beta library was derived from three nested multiplex PCR rounds that employed slightly modified ARM-PCR. A C-beta reverse primer was combined with TRBV1-TRBV30 forward primers in the first two PCR rounds, and each round had 10 cycles. TCRdb recomputed calls from the multiplex PCR reads with MiXCR, one row per CDR3 protein. This table holds about 120,000 distinct CDR3 sequences, around 70% found once. V dropped 4 bases and J dropped 8; count of bases not matched to a gene: 3. Germline assignment: CDR1 MDHEN and CDR2 SYDVKM. The CDR3 is 14 residues long.

Sequences were obtained from tumor-adjacent normal liver tissue. V and J are TRBV28 and TRBJ2-3; 13 bases are a match to TRBD2. This TCR came from a woman in her sixties or seventies with primary liver carcinoma and hepatitis B virus infection. CDR3 in amino acids: CASSSGLAGATQYF. The DNA for the CDR3 is TGTGCCAGCAGTTCCGGACTAGCGGGAGCTACGCAGTATTTT.